The entry below gives a single TCR beta chain sequence along with its context. Its matching antigen is unknown. The DNA ends 3 residues before the CDR3 does, and the rest of the CDR3 is filled in from the germline J gene. CDR1 and CDR2 from the germline V gene are MNHNS and SASEGT. The CDR3 is 14 amino acids. Dot-blot hybridization genotyped cervical HPV amplified with MY09/MY11 PCR. Measured with immunoSEQ multiplex PCR; TCRdb has only the in-frame clones, and not every one. This sample lists over 45,000 clones; its ten largest clones have approximately 1%. This sample was included in a study of T cells in women clearing cervical HPV infection. The study's findings and limits: CIN3+ cases had significantly higher TCR richness than controls; evenness did not differ.

The sequence came from a woman between 18 and 70 years old with a cervical HPV16 infection that either progressed to CIN3+ or cleared (not recorded which). Sequenced sample: blood buffy coat. This chain connects TRBV6-1 to TRBJ2-3; D is perhaps TRBD2 (6 bases). The CDR3 here is CASSEASGQETQYF. The sequenced CDR3 bases are TGTGCCAGCAGTGAAGCTAGCGGCCAAGAGACG.